Described below is a single TCR beta chain sequence and its context. Its antigen is still unknown. This entry comes from a study of cytomegalovirus exposure and HLA in healthy donors. Points from the study as a whole: Fewer N-insertions (relative to the approximately 670-donor mean) were reportedly seen in an Asian-associated ancestry cluster in a later analysis. In a later analysis, roughly 17,000 TCR beta sequences were associated with HLA alleles at 0.05 false discovery rate. Analyses of presence/absence relied on an assumption of roughly uniform sequencing depth across donors. Several of the most significant clusters appeared linked to common viral pathogens, based on a later analysis.

Trimming removed 0 bases from V and 3 bases from J, with 11 bases in between. Germline V CDR1 and CDR2: LGHNA, YNFKEQ. This CDR3 contains 15 residues. Amplification used 60 Vbeta primers and 13 Jbeta primers. The method was immunoSEQ multiplex PCR; TCRdb's version includes in-frame clones alone and lacks a portion of them. This table holds 100,000 to 150,000 clones. Material: PBMCs. The receptor was isolated from a man between 18 and 29 years old in good health and CMV-seronegative. The chain carries TRBV4-2 and TRBJ1-1, with D possibly being TRBD1 (5 bases). The CDR3 coding sequence is TGTGCCAGCAGCCAAGATCGGCAGGGCCACACTGAAGCTTTCTTT. It specifies CASSQDRQGHTEAFF.